This T cell receptor beta chain derives from a study of CD8 T cells in Susac syndrome. The study's findings and limits: Four to six Susac-specific public clones appeared in CD8+ TEMRA repertoires, and around 16 in total CD8+ repertoires.

V trimming: 4 bases; J trimming: 5 bases; junction bases outside the gene matches: 6. The CDR3 extends over 15 amino acids. The V gene's germline CDR1 is MNHEY and CDR2 SMNVEV (reference sequence). With random hexamers, about 0.45 to 1 ug RNA was reverse transcribed. Amplification of TCR beta CDR3 across 54 Vbeta and 13 Jbeta was performed with immunoSEQ multiplex PCR. TCRdb re-derived calls from the immunoSEQ multiplex PCR reads in MiXCR, one entry per CDR3 protein. There are 95,000 to 150,000 distinct CDR3 sequences in the sample; roughly 94% occur only once, and 0.28% lies in the top ten. With regard to this clonotype: No antigen is known for it.

This receptor was taken from a human donor with Susac syndrome. This sequence joins TRBV27 and TRBJ2-1, with 9 bases matching TRBD1. Sequenced sample: CD8+ T cells from PBMCs. The CDR3 DNA sequence: TGTGCCAGCAGTTCCCCGGGACAGGGAGACAATGAGCAGTTCTTC. Translation gives CASSSPGQGDNEQFF.